The 16 T cell receptor beta chains reported below all come from one sample, sequenced in a study of breast tumors, draining lymph nodes, adjacent tissues. A single record per CDR3 protein comes from TCRdb applying MiXCR to the multiplex PCR reads. There are 26,000 or so distinct CDR3 sequences in the sample; roughly a quarter occur only once, and about 13% lies in the top ten. The sample was breast tumor tissue. The origin of the receptors is a female donor with breast cancer. Some clones in this sample may be carry-over from other donors' samples.

This clonotype was observed many times. The chain recombines TRBV6-1 with TRBJ2-5, with TRBD1 matching over 7 bases. Germline V gene data show CDR1 as MNHNS and CDR2 as SASEGT. With V trimmed by 6 bases and J by 5 bases, 15 bases remained unmatched. The CDR3 spans 16 residues. The CDR3 bases are TGTGCCAGCAGCCTAGGGACAGTTACTACAGGGGAGACCCAGTACTTC. It is translated as CASSLGTVTTGETQYF.

In regard to this clonotype: One end of the junction varies from germline; a read error may be responsible. The rearrangement uses TRBV19 and TRBJ2-7; tentative D call: TRBD2 (6 bases). Germline V gene data show CDR1 as LNHDA and CDR2 as SQIVND (reference sequence). CDR3 length: 15 amino acids. The CDR3 reads CASSAGSGTSYELYF. The CDR3 nucleotides are TGTGCCAGTAGTGCGGGATCTGGGACCTCCTACGAGCTGTACTTC.

At least ten counts were recorded for this clonotype. The gene calls are TRBV5-1 and TRBJ2-5, with D perhaps matching TRBD2 (6 bases). CDR3 length: 14 residues. Germline V gene sequence: CDR1 SGHRS, CDR2 YFSETQ. Trimming left V 0 bases short and J 4 bases short, with 10 bases between. The DNA for the CDR3 is TGCGCCAGCAGCTTGGTTGCGGGGTTAGAGACCCAGTACTTC. It encodes CASSLVAGLETQYF.

This clonotype was counted at least ten times. The genes are TRBV10-1 and TRBJ2-1, with 12 bases fitting TRBD2. Trimming cost V 4 bases and J 1 base; bases outside gene matches: 8. The CDR3 runs 18 residues. Germline V gene sequence: CDR1 WNHNN, CDR2 SYGVQD (reference sequence). The CDR3 region has the DNA TGCGCCAGCAGTGGGGCTAGCGGGAGGGCCGGGTCCTACAATGAGCAGTTCTTC. Translation: CASSGASGRAGSYNEQFF.

This clonotype was counted ten times or more. The V and J genes are TRBV6-5 and TRBJ2-5; 7 bases are a match to TRBD1. This CDR3 has 13 amino acids. The germline V gene encodes CDR1 MNHEY and CDR2 SVGAGI. V lost 5 bases, J lost 0 bases, and 0 bases stayed unmatched. Here the CDR3 reads CASSQGDQETQYF. The CDR3 DNA is TGTGCCAGCAGTCAGGGGGACCAAGAGACCCAGTACTTC.

This clonotype was counted at least ten times. This chain joins TRBV27 and TRBJ2-1, with TRBD2 identical over 11 bases. V lost 4 bases, J lost 2 bases, and 7 bases stayed unmatched. The germline gives CDR1 MNHEY, CDR2 SMNVEV (reference sequence). The CDR3 is made up of 17 amino acids. CDR3 region: CASSSTLAGGTYNEQFF. Here the CDR3 DNA reads TGTGCCAGCAGTTCAACTCTAGCGGGAGGTACCTACAATGAGCAGTTCTTC.

This clonotype was seen many times. The chain combines TRBV28 with TRBJ1-4; D remains unclear. The germline CDR1 and CDR2 sequences are MDHEN and SYDVKM. There are 15 residues in the CDR3. The V gene lost 3 bases and the J gene lost 10 bases, with 18 bases spanning the gap. CDR3 nucleotides: TGTGCCAGCAGTTTTCTAAGGCCAGGAAGTTCAAAACTGTTTTTT. Translating gives CASSFLRPGSSKLFF.

The table lists this clonotype with many counts. The chain employs TRBV9 and TRBJ1-4; D remains unclear. Per germline, CDR1 SGDLS and CDR2 YYNGEE. Between the trimmed V and J ends, which lost 7 bases and 7 bases, there was a span of 20 bases. This CDR3 is 15 amino acids long. CDR3 residues: CASSQAGESGEKLFF. CDR3 in DNA: TGTGCCAGCTCCCAGGCCGGAGAAAGCGGTGAAAAACTGTTTTTT.

This clonotype was found many times. The chain links TRBV27 to TRBJ2-5, with D possibly matching TRBD1 (6 bases). Looked up from germline, CDR1 is MNHEY and CDR2 is SMNVEV (reference sequence). V was cut by 0 bases and J by 5 bases, with 10 bases left in between. This CDR3 spans 14 amino acids. The chain's CDR3 is CASSLSGGRETQYF. The CDR3 region has the DNA TGTGCCAGCAGTTTATCAGGGGGTAGGGAGACCCAGTACTTC.

The sample holds many counts of this clonotype. The chain combines TRBV5-5 with TRBJ2-3; weak D call: TRBD1 (6 bases). The CDR3 length is 15 residues. V was trimmed by 5 bases and J by 4 bases, leaving 17 bases between them. Per the germline V gene, CDR1 is SGHKS and CDR2 is YYEKEE (reference sequence). The CDR3 DNA reads TGTGCCAGCAGGGGCGGACAGAACAAACCAGATACGCAGTATTTT. It codes for CASRGGQNKPDTQYF. Based on the CDR3 plus reference TRBV5-5 and TRBJ2-3, the full variable domain is DAGVTQSPTHLIKTRGQQVTLRCSPISGHKSVSWYQQVLGQGPQFIFQYYEKEERGRGNFPDRFSARQFPNYSSELNVNALLLGDSALYLCASRGGQNKPDTQYFGPGTRLTVL.

To note about this clonotype: At one end, the junction sequence differs from germline, possibly due to a read error. V is TRBV24-1 and J is TRBJ1-5, with TRBD1 as a possible D gene (6 bases). CDR3 length: 15 amino acids. CDR1 and CDR2 from the germline V gene are KGHDR and SFDVKD. The CDR3 loop is CAISVGGSGNQPQHF. The CDR3 DNA sequence: TGTGCCATCAGTGTAGGGGGATCTGGCAATCAGCCCCAGCATTTT.

Regarding this clonotype: Germline is not matched at one junction end, which may reflect a read error. This sequence joins TRBV5-6 and TRBJ1-1; a weak D match, TRBD1 (6 bases). Per the germline V gene, CDR1 is SGHDT and CDR2 is YYEEEE. This CDR3 spans 14 amino acids. For the CDR3, the DNA is TGCGCCAGCAGCTTCCGGGGGAGGGGGAAAGAAGCTTTCTTT. This encodes CASSFRGRGKEAFF.

This clonotype was seen only once. A junction end diverges from the germline sequence, so it may reflect a read error. The chain employs TRBV2 and TRBJ2-5; D gene unclear. The CDR3 loop spans 14 amino acids. Germline CDR1 SNHLY, CDR2 FYNNEI. CDR3 sequence reads: CAGSLGRSQETQCF. Written as DNA, the CDR3 is TGTGCCGGCAGCCTTGGACGGAGCCAAGAGACCCAGTGCTTC.

This sequence joins TRBV5-6 and TRBJ1-2, with TRBD1 as a possible D gene (5 bases). The ends were cut back, 4 bases at V and 8 bases at J, with 18 bases in the middle. Germline CDR1 and CDR2: SGHDT and YYEEEE. The CDR3 contains 14 residues. The CDR3 DNA reads TGTGCCAGCAGCGTAAGCCAGGGATCTTGGGGCTACACCTTC. Its translation: CASSVSQGSWGYTF.

This clonotype was seen many times. This chain connects TRBV5-1 to TRBJ1-2; D call uncertain. Germline V CDR1 and CDR2: SGHRS, YFSETQ. V shed 0 bases and J shed 4 bases, with 10 bases lying between them. The CDR3 consists of 14 residues. CDR3 in amino acids: CASSLDLRGYGYTF. CDR3 DNA sequence: TGCGCCAGCAGCTTGGATCTACGGGGCTATGGCTACACCTTC.

Note on this clonotype: Being one base from a much bigger clone, this may be a read error. This chain uses TRBV30 with TRBJ2-7, with D maybe TRBD2 (5 bases). This CDR3 contains 14 residues. With 2 bases removed from V and 3 bases from J, the gap between germline ends came to 14 bases. Germline V CDR1 and CDR2: GTSNPN, SVGIG (reference sequence). The CDR3 bases are TGTGCCTGGAGTCCGGGGTCGGGTGTCTACGAGCAGTACTTC. It specifies CAWSPGSGVYEQYF.